This TCR beta chain was recovered during a study of identical twins. A single record per CDR3 protein comes from TCRdb applying MiXCR to the 5' RACE reads. The profile covers some 250,000 distinct CDR3 sequences, with roughly 7.1% appearing a single time and just over 14% taken by the ten largest. The table lists this clonotype with many counts. A further study also used this sample, focusing on T cells expressing NK-cell markers.

The clonotype originates from a woman younger than 30 in good health. Sample: CD8+ T cells sorted from blood.

The DNA for the CDR3 is TGTGCCAGCAGCGTAGGGGGGGGTCAGCCCCAGCATTTT. Translation: CASSVGGGQPQHF. The chain recombines TRBV9 with TRBJ1-5; D perhaps matches TRBD1 (5 bases). The CDR3 runs to 13 residues. The V end lost 0 bases, the J end lost 6 bases, and 7 bases lay between the germline ends. Per the germline V gene, CDR1 is SGDLS and CDR2 is YYNGEE.